This T cell receptor (beta chain) was recorded in a study of blood T cell repertoires in COVID-19. Trimming cost V 4 bases and J 5 bases; bases outside gene matches: 10. This CDR3 comprises 15 residues. Looked up from germline, CDR1 is SGHNT and CDR2 is YYREEE (reference sequence). Repertoires were generated with immunoSEQ multiplex PCR, while TCRdb's copy carries only in-frame clones and drops some. The table records around 150,000 clones, around 93% of them present only once. Sequenced input: peripheral blood. The clonotype was recovered from a man aged 30-40 years with COVID-19, enrolled during active disease. V usage is TRBV5-4 and J usage is TRBJ2-5; 8 positions match TRBD2. The CDR3 DNA reads as TGTGCCAGCAGCCCCGGGGGGGGTGTAGAGGAGACCCAGTACTTC. Its translation: CASSPGGGVEETQYF. Full variable domain (remainder filled in from reference TRBV5-4 and TRBJ2-5): ETGVTQSPTHLIKTRGQQVTLRCSSQSGHNTVSWYQQALGQGPQFIFQYYREEENGRGNFPPRFSGLQFPNYSSELNVNALELDDSALYLCASSPGGGVEETQYFGPGTRLLVL.